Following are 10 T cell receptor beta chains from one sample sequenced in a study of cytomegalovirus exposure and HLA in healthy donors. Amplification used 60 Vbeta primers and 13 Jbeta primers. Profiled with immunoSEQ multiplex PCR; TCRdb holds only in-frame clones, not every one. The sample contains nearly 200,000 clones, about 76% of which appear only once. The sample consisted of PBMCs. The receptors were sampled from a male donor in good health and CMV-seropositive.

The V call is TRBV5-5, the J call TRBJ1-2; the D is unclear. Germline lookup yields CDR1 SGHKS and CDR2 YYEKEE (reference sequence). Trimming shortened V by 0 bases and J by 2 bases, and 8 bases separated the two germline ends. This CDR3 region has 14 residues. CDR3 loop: CASSLEGRNYGYTF. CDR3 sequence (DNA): TGTGCCAGCAGCTTGGAAGGGAGGAACTATGGCTACACCTTC. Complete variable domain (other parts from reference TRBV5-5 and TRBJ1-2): DAGVTQSPTHLIKTRGQQVTLRCSPISGHKSVSWYQQVLGQGPQFIFQYYEKEERGRGNFPDRFSARQFPNYSSELNVNALLLGDSALYLCASSLEGRNYGYTFGSGTRLTVV.

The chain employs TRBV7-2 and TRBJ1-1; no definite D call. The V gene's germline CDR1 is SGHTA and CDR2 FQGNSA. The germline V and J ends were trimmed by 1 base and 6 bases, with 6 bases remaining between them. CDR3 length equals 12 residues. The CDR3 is CASSLVAAEAFF. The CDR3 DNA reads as TGTGCCAGCAGCTTAGTTGCGGCTGAAGCTTTCTTT.

CDR3 sequence (DNA): TGTGCCAGCAGTGATGGACAGGCGAGCTCTGGAAACACCATATATTTT. Translation gives CASSDGQASSGNTIYF. V and J are TRBV6-1 and TRBJ1-3; 7 bases are shared with TRBD1. Germline V gene lookup returns CDR1 MNHNS and CDR2 SASEGT. The CDR3 loop spans 16 amino acids. The junction had 5 bases not matched to a gene; V was cut back by 3 bases and J by 0 bases.

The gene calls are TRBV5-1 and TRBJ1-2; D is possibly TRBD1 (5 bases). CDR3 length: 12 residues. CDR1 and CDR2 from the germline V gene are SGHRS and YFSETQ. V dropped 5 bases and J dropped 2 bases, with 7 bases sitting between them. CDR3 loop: CASSSGNYGYTF. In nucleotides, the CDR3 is TGCGCCAGCAGTTCAGGGAACTATGGCTACACCTTC.

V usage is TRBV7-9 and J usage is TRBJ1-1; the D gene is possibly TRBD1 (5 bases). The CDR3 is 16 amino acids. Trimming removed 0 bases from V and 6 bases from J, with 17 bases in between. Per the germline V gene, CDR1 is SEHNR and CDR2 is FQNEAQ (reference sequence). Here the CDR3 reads CASSLAPTGYGAEAFF. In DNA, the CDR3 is TGTGCCAGCAGCTTAGCGCCCACAGGCTACGGAGCTGAAGCTTTCTTT. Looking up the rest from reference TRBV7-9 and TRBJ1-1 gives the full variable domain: DTGVSQNPRHKITKRGQNVTFRCDPISEHNRLYWYRQTLGQGPEFLTYFQNEAQLEKSRLLSDRFSAERPKGSFSTLEIQRTEQGDSAMYLCASSLAPTGYGAEAFFGQGTRLTVV.

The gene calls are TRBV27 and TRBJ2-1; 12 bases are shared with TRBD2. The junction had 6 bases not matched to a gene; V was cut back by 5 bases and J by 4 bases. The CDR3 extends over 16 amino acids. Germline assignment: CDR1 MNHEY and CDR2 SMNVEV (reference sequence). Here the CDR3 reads CASSTPGTSGYNEQFF. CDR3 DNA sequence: TGTGCCAGCAGTACTCCCGGGACTAGCGGGTACAATGAGCAGTTCTTC.

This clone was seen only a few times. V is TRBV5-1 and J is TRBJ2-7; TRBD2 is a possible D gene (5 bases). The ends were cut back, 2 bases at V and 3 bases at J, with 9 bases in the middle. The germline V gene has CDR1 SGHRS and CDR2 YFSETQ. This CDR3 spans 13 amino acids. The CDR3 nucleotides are TGCGCCAGCAGCTTCCTAGGGAGCTACGAGCAGTACTTC. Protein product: CASSFLGSYEQYF.

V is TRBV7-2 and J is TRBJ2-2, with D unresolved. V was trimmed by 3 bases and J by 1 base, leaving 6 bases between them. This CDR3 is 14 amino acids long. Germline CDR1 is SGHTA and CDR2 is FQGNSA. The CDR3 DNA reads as TGTGCCAGCAGCTTTTCCCGGAACACCGGGGAGCTGTTTTTT. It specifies CASSFSRNTGELFF.

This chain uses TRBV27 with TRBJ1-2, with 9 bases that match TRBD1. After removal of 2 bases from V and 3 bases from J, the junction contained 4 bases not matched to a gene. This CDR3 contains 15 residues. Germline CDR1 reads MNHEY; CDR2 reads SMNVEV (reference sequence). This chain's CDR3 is CASSLAGTGYYGYTF. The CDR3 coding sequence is TGTGCCAGCAGTTTAGCCGGGACAGGGTACTATGGCTACACCTTC.

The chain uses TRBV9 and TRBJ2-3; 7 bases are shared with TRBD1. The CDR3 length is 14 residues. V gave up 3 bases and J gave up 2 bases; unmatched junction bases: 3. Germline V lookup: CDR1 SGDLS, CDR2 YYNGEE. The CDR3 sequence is CASSAGQITDTQYF. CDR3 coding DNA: TGTGCCAGCAGCGCGGGACAGATCACAGATACGCAGTATTTT.